One and the same sample provided the 7 T cell receptor beta chains below, sequenced in a study of blood T cell repertoires in COVID-19. The data were produced by immunoSEQ multiplex PCR, yet TCRdb's version contains in-frame clones alone and is incomplete. The table has some 270,000 clones, about nine tenths seen once. Input material: PBMCs or T cells enriched from blood (not recorded which). The receptors stem from a woman aged 40 to 50 who had recovered from COVID-19.

The J gene is TRBJ1-1, the V gene TRBV5-1, with 7 positions matching TRBD1. Germline CDR1 SGHRS, CDR2 YFSETQ. The CDR3 is 14 residues long. V gave up 4 bases and J gave up 1 base; unmatched junction bases: 4. The CDR3 bases are TGCGCCAGCAGCCCAGGACAGGAGAACACTGAAGCTTTCTTT. Encoded protein: CASSPGQENTEAFF.

This clone was counted once. The chain has TRBV19 and TRBJ1-2, with 9 bases that match TRBD1. J lost 8 bases, V lost 5 bases, and 9 bases had no gene match. Germline V CDR1 and CDR2: LNHDA, SQIVND (reference sequence). The CDR3 loop spans 14 amino acids. The CDR3 nucleotides read TGTGCCAGTAGTCCGTGGACAGGGGACCGGGGCTACACCTTC. Protein: CASSPWTGDRGYTF.

The chain joins TRBV6-2 or TRBV6-3 to TRBJ2-3; the match to TRBD2 covers 12 bases. The CDR3 runs to 18 residues. The J segment lost 4 bases and the V segment lost 3 bases, leaving 11 bases of the junction unmatched. Germline V CDR1 and CDR2: MNHEY, SVGEGT. The CDR3 here is CASSYLAGGPAGADTQYF. In DNA, the CDR3 is TGTGCCAGCAGTTATCTAGCGGGAGGGCCAGCAGGCGCAGATACGCAGTATTTT.

This clone was counted a few times. The chain has TRBV7-2 and TRBJ1-5; D is unresolved. The CDR3 length is 14 residues. The germline V and J ends were trimmed by 1 base and 4 bases, with 8 bases remaining between them. CDR1 SGHTA and CDR2 FQGNSA come from the germline V gene. This CDR3 is CASSLGGVNQPQHF. The CDR3 DNA follows: TGTGCCAGCAGCTTAGGGGGAGTAAATCAGCCCCAGCATTTT.

The chain recombines TRBV2 with TRBJ2-5; TRBD2 might be the D (6 bases). CDR1 and CDR2 (germline): SNHLY, FYNNEI. The V and J ends lost 5 bases and 5 bases respectively, with 12 bases between them. This CDR3 comprises 13 residues. The DNA for the CDR3 is TGTGCCAGCAGTCGTTCGGGGAGGGAGACCCAGTACTTC. Translating it yields CASSRSGRETQYF.

This chain uses TRBV12-5 with TRBJ1-2; TRBD1 might be the D (5 bases). Trimming shortened V by 3 bases and J by 4 bases, and 9 bases separated the two germline ends. Germline-derived CDR1 and CDR2 are LGHNT and FRNRAP. The CDR3 runs to 13 residues. In DNA, the CDR3 is TGTGCTAGTGGTTTCTGGGGCCGCTATGGCTACACCTTC. As protein: CASGFWGRYGYTF.

The chain carries TRBV6-2 or TRBV6-3 and TRBJ2-7; 7 nucleotides align to TRBD2. The CDR3 sequence is 16 residues long. CDR1 and CDR2 from the germline V gene are MNHEY and SVGEGT. V shed 4 bases, J shed 5 bases, and the junction held 14 bases outside the gene matches. The CDR3 is CASSSGGRAIGHEQYF. The DNA of the CDR3 is TGTGCCAGCAGTTCTGGCGGGAGAGCTATAGGCCACGAGCAGTACTTC.